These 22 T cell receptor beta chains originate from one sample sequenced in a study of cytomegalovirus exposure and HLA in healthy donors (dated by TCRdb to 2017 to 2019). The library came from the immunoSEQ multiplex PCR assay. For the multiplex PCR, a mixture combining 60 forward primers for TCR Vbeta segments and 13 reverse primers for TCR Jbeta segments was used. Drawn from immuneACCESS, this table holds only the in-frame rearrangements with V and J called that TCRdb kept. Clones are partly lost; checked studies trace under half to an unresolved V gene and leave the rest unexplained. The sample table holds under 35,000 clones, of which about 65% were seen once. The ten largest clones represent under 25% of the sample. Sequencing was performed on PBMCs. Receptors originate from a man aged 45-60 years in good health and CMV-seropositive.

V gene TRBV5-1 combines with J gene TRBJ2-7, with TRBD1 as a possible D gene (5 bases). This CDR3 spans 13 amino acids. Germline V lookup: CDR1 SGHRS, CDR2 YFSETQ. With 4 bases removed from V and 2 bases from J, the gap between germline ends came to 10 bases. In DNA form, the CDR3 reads TGCGCCAGCAGCCACGGACAAGCCTACGAGCAGTACTTC. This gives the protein CASSHGQAYEQYF.

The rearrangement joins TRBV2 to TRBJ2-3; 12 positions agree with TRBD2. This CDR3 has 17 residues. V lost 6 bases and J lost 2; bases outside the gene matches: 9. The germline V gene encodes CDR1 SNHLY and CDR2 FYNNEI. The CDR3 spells CASRDITSGGPTDTQYF. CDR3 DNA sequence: TGTGCCAGCAGGGACATAACTAGCGGGGGGCCCACAGATACGCAGTATTTT.

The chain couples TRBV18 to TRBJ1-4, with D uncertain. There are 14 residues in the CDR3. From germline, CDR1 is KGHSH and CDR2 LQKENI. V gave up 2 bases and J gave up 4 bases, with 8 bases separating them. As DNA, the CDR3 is TGTGCCAGCTCACCAGTCCAGAATAATGAAAAACTGTTTTTT. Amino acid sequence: CASSPVQNNEKLFF. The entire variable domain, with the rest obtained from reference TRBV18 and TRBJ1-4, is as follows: NAGVMQNPRHLVRRRGQEARLRCSPMKGHSHVYWYRQLPEEGLKFMVYLQKENIIDESGMPKERFSAEFPKEGPSILRIQQVVRGDSAAYFCASSPVQNNEKLFFGSGTQLSVL.

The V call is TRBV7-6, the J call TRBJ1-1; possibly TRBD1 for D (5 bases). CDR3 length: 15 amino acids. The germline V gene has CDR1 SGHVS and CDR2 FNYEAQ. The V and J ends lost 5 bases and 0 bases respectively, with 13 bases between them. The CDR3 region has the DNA TGTGCCAGCAGCCTCCTGACGGACATGAACACTGAAGCTTTCTTT. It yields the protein CASSLLTDMNTEAFF.

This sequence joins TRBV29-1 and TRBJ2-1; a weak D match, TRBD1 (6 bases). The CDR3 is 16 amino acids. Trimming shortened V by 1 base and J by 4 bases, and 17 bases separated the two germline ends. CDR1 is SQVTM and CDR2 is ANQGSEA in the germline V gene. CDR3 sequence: CSVEVADRAVYNEQFF. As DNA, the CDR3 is TGCAGCGTTGAAGTTGCGGACAGAGCCGTATACAATGAGCAGTTCTTC.

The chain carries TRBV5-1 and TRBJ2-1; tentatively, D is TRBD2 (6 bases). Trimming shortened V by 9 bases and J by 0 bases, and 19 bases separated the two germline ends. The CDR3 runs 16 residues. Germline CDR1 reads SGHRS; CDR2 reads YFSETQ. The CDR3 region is CATKDGAGSSYNEQFF. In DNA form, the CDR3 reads TGCGCCACCAAGGACGGCGCGGGGAGCTCCTACAATGAGCAGTTCTTC. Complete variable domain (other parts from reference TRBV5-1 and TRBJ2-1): KAGVTQTPRYLIKTRGQQVTLSCSPISGHRSVSWYQQTPGQGLQFLFEYFSETQRNKGNFPGRFSGRQFSNSRSEMNVSTLELGDSALYLCATKDGAGSSYNEQFFGPGTRLTVL.

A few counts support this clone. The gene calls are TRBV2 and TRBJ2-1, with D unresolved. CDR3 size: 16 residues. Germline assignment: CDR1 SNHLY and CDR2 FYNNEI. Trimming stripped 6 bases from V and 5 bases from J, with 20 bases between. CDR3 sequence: CASRTPGSPDNNEQFF. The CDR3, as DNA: TGTGCCAGCAGAACCCCCGGGTCACCAGATAACAATGAGCAGTTCTTC.

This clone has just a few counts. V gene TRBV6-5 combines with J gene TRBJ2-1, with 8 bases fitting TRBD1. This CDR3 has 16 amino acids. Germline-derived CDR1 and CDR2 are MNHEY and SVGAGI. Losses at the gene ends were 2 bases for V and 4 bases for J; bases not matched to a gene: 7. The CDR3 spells CASSYATGVLYNEQFF. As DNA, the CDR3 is TGTGCCAGCAGTTACGCGACAGGGGTGTTGTACAATGAGCAGTTCTTC.

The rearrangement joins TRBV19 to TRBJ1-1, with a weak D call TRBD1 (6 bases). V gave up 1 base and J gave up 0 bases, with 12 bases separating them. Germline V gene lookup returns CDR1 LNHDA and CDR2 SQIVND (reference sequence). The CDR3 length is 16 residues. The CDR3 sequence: CASSIGRRQVNTEAFF. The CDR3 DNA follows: TGTGCCAGTAGTATAGGTCGAAGACAGGTGAACACTGAAGCTTTCTTT.

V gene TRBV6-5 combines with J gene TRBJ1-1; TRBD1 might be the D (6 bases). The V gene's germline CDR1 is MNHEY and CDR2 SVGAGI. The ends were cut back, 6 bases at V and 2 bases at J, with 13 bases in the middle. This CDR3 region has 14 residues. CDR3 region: CASRLDRINTEAFF. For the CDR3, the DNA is TGTGCCAGCAGACTTGACAGGATTAACACTGAAGCTTTCTTT.

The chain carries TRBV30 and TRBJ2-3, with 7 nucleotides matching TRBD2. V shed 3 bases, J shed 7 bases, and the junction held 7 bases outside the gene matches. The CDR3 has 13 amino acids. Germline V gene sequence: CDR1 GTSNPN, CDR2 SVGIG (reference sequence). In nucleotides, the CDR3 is TGTGCCTGGAGGAATGGCGGGGGTTATACGCAGTATTTT. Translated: CAWRNGGGYTQYF.

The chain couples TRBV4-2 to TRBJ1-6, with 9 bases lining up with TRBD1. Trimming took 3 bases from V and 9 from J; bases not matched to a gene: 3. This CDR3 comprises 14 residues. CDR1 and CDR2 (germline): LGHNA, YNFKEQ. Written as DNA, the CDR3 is TGTGCCAGCAGCCATCCGGGACAGGGTTCACCCCTCCACTTT. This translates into CASSHPGQGSPLHF.

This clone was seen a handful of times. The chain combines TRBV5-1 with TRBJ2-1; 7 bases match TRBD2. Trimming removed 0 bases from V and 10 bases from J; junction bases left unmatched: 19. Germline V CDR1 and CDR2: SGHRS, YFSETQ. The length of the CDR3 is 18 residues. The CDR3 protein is CASSLAKGLADGVREQFF. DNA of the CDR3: TGCGCCAGCAGCTTGGCCAAGGGTCTAGCGGACGGAGTTCGGGAGCAGTTCTTC.

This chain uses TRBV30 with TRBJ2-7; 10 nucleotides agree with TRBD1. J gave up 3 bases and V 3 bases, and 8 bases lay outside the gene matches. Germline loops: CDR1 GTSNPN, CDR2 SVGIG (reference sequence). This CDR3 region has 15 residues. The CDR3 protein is CAWRGTGQGSYEQYF. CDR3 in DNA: TGTGCCTGGAGGGGGACGGGACAGGGGAGCTACGAGCAGTACTTC.

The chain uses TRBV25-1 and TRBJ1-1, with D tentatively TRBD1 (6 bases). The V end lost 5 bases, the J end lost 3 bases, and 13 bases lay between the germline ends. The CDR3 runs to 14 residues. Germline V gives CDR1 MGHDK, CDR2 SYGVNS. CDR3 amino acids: CASSIQGRDTEAFF. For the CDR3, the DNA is TGTGCCAGCAGTATACAGGGCAGGGACACTGAAGCTTTCTTT.

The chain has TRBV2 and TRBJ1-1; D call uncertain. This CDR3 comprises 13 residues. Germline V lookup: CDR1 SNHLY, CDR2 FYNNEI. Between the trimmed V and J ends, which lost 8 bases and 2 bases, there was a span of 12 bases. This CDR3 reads CASGAEGNTEAFF. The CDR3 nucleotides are TGTGCCAGCGGCGCGGAGGGAAACACTGAAGCTTTCTTT. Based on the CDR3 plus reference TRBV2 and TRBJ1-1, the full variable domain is EPEVTQTPSHQVTQMGQEVILRCVPISNHLYFYWYRQILGQKVEFLVSFYNNEISEKSEIFDDQFSVERPDGSNFTLKIRSTKLEDSAMYFCASGAEGNTEAFFGQGTRLTVV.

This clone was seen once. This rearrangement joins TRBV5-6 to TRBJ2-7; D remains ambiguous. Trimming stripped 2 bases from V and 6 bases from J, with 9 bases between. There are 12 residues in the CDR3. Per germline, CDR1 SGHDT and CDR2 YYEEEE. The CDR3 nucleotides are TGTGCCAGCAGCTTCGGAGTGGTCGAGCAGTACTTC. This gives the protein CASSFGVVEQYF.

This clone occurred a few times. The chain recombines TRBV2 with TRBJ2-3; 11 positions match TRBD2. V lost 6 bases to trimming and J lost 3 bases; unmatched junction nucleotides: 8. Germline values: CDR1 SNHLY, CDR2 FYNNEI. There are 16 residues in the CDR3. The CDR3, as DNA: TGTGCCAGCAGGGCATTGCTAGCGGGAGGTACAGATACGCAGTATTTT. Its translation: CASRALLAGGTDTQYF.

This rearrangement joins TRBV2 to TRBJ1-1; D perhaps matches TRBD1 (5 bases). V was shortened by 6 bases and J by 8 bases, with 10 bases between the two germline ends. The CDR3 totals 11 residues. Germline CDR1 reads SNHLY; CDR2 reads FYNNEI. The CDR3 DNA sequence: TGTGCCAGCAGAGCGGGGCCAGAAGCTTTCTTT. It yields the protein CASRAGPEAFF.

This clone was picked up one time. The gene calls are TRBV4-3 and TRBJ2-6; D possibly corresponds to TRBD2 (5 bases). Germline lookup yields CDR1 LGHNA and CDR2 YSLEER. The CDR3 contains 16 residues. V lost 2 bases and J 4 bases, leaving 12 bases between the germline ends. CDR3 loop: CASSQHIGEGANVLTF. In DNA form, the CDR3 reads TGCGCCAGCAGCCAACATATCGGGGAAGGGGCCAACGTCCTGACTTTC.

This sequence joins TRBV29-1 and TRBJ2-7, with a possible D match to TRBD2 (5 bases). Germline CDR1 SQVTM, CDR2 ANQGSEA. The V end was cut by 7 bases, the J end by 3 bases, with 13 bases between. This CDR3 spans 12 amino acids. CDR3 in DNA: TGCAGCGCCGGGATGGGCGGCTACGAGCAGTACTTC. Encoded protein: CSAGMGGYEQYF.

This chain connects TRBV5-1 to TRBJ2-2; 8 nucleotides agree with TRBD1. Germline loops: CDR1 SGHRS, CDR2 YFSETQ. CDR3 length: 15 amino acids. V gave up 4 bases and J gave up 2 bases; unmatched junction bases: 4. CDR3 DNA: TGCGCCAGCAGCCCCAGGGGGCTTAACACCGGGGAGCTGTTTTTT. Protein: CASSPRGLNTGELFF.